The 23 T cell receptor beta chains below were found in one sample sequenced in a study of blood T cell repertoires in COVID-19. Here immunoSEQ multiplex PCR was the method, and the copy in TCRdb shows in-frame clones only, minus some. The table has about 400,000 clones, 70% to 90% seen once. The material sequenced was PBMCs or T cells enriched from blood (not recorded which). The receptors were sampled from a woman in her thirties or forties with acute COVID-19.

The chain combines TRBV7-9 with TRBJ2-3; tentatively, D is TRBD1 (6 bases). The germline CDR1 and CDR2 sequences are SEHNR and FQNEAQ (reference sequence). CDR3 length: 14 amino acids. Trimming removed 5 bases at V and 2 bases at J, with 11 bases between. The CDR3 region is CASSLGQSTDTQYF. The CDR3 bases are TGTGCCAGCAGCCTCGGACAGTCCACAGATACGCAGTATTTT.

CDR3 DNA sequence: TGTGCCAGCAGCGCCGCCGACGGGACAGGGGGCGCGAGAACCTACAATGAGCAGTTCTTC. Translated, it gives CASSAADGTGGARTYNEQFF. The chain couples TRBV9 to TRBJ2-1; 12 nucleotides align to TRBD1. Germline assignment: CDR1 SGDLS and CDR2 YYNGEE. The V and J ends lost 3 bases and 2 bases, in that order; junction bases with no gene match: 15. The CDR3 totals 20 residues.

This sequence joins TRBV11-3 and TRBJ2-7; 7 bases map to TRBD1. The CDR3 has 15 amino acids. The V gene end was trimmed by 4 bases and the J gene end by 3 bases; junction bases not matched to a gene: 9. The germline V gene has CDR1 SGHNT and CDR2 YENEEA. The DNA for the CDR3 is TGTGCCAGCAGCTCACCCGCGACAGGGAACTACGAGCAGTACTTC. It translates to CASSSPATGNYEQYF.

The rearrangement joins TRBV11-2 to TRBJ2-2; 7 nucleotides agree with TRBD1. With V trimmed by 3 bases and J by 5 bases, 9 bases remained unmatched. The length of the CDR3 is 16 residues. CDR1 SGHAT and CDR2 FQNNGV come from the germline V gene. The CDR3 DNA follows: TGTGCCAGCAGCTTCATTATGGGACAGAAGACCGGGGAGCTGTTTTTT. As protein: CASSFIMGQKTGELFF.

In its sample, this clone was seen once. This rearrangement joins TRBV7-2 to TRBJ2-3; TRBD2 aligns across 14 bases. Germline V gene sequence: CDR1 SGHTA, CDR2 FQGNSA. The V and J ends lost 1 base and 3 bases, in that order; junction bases with no gene match: 6. The CDR3 extends over 18 amino acids. This CDR3 is CASSLVWTSGGYTDTQYF. CDR3 bases: TGTGCCAGCAGCTTAGTGTGGACTAGCGGGGGGTATACAGATACGCAGTATTTT.

The chain carries TRBV7-8 and TRBJ2-5; D is possibly TRBD1 (5 bases). With 3 bases removed from V and 0 bases from J, the gap between germline ends came to 8 bases. Germline CDR1 and CDR2: SGHVS and FQNEAQ. The CDR3 is made up of 14 amino acids. CDR3 in DNA: TGTGCCAGCAGCTTCGACAGATACCAAGAGACCCAGTACTTC. Translation gives CASSFDRYQETQYF.

The gene calls are TRBV12-5 and TRBJ2-1, with 7 bases matching TRBD2. V shed 5 bases and J 2 bases; nucleotides not matched to a gene: 3. The CDR3 is 14 amino acids. Germline values: CDR1 LGHNT, CDR2 FRNRAP. The CDR3 DNA sequence: TGTGCTAGTGGTCGGGACTACACCTACAATGAGCAGTTCTTC. The encoded protein is CASGRDYTYNEQFF. Combining the CDR3 with reference TRBV12-5 and TRBJ2-1 gives the whole variable domain DARVTQTPRHKVTEMGQEVTMRCQPILGHNTVFWYRQTMMQGLELLAYFRNRAPLDDSGMPKDRFSAEMPDATLATLKIQPSEPRDSAVYFCASGRDYTYNEQFFGPGTRLTVL.

The CDR3 loop reads CASSDSYYSNQPQHF. As DNA, the CDR3 is TGTGCCAGCAGTGATAGTTATTATAGCAATCAGCCCCAGCATTTT. V usage is TRBV6-1 and J usage is TRBJ1-5; no clear D gene. V lost 3 bases and J lost 0, with 9 bases in between. Germline V CDR1 and CDR2: MNHNS, SASEGT. CDR3 length: 15 amino acids.

The genes are TRBV12-3 or TRBV12-4 and TRBJ2-3, with 10 positions matching TRBD2. After removal of 2 bases from V and 14 bases from J, the junction contained 7 bases not matched to a gene. The CDR3 loop spans 13 amino acids. CDR3 DNA sequence: TGTGCCAGCAGTTTAAAGGTCAGCGGGGGGGCGTATTTT. Its translation: CASSLKVSGGAYF.

The chain couples TRBV5-1 to TRBJ1-2; 9 bases align to TRBD1. The CDR3 contains 13 residues. CDR1 is SGHRS, CDR2 YFSETQ, per germline. The V gene end was trimmed by 4 bases and the J gene end by 7 bases; junction bases not matched to a gene: 5. The CDR3 loop reads CASSLGTGTGYTF. For the CDR3, the DNA is TGCGCCAGCAGCCTCGGGACAGGGACTGGCTACACCTTC.

This rearrangement joins TRBV5-4 to TRBJ2-5, with TRBD2 identical over 12 bases. Unmatched junction bases numbered 7, after V lost 4 bases and J lost 3 bases. The CDR3 runs 16 residues. Germline-derived CDR1 and CDR2 are SGHNT and YYREEE (reference sequence). In DNA, the CDR3 is TGTGCCAGCAGCGGAGGGACTAGCGGGCTTGAAGAGACCCAGTACTTC. It encodes CASSGGTSGLEETQYF.

The rearrangement joins TRBV30 to TRBJ1-2, with TRBD1 identical over 8 bases. Germline lookup yields CDR1 GTSNPN and CDR2 SVGIG (reference sequence). The CDR3 totals 13 residues. V was clipped by 4 bases and J by 8 bases; unmatched bases: 9. The CDR3 loop is CAWNNQGARGYTF. In DNA, the CDR3 is TGTGCCTGGAACAATCAGGGGGCACGCGGCTACACCTTC.

The rearrangement links TRBV4-1 to TRBJ2-1, with TRBD1 identical over 10 bases. The CDR3 consists of 16 residues. In germline, CDR1 is MGHRA, CDR2 YSYEKL. Trimming removed 3 bases from V and 4 bases from J; junction bases left unmatched: 6. The CDR3 DNA is TGCGCCAGCAGCCAGAGACAGGGGGCGAAGTACAATGAGCAGTTCTTC. Translated: CASSQRQGAKYNEQFF.

This clone was detected once. This chain joins TRBV29-1 and TRBJ2-1; 10 bases fit TRBD2. Germline trimming cut 1 base from V and 3 bases from J; bases unmatched to any gene: 6. Germline V CDR1 and CDR2: SQVTM, ANQGSEA. The CDR3 is 16 residues long. The CDR3 DNA is TGCAGCGTTGAAGGCCTAGCGGGGGCCGTCTACAATGAGCAGTTCTTC. This translates into CSVEGLAGAVYNEQFF.

This chain links TRBV25-1 with TRBJ1-6; D perhaps matches TRBD1 (6 bases). From germline, CDR1 is MGHDK and CDR2 SYGVNS. There are 16 residues in the CDR3. Trimming shortened V by 5 bases and J by 9 bases, and 20 bases separated the two germline ends. CDR3 loop: CASSIRTEAFGSPLHF. In DNA, the CDR3 is TGTGCCAGCAGTATCCGGACAGAGGCCTTCGGTTCACCCCTCCACTTT.

This clone is a singleton in its sample. The CDR3 sequence is CASSISQGNGYTF. DNA for the CDR3: TGTGCCAGCAGCATAAGCCAGGGGAATGGCTACACCTTC. This chain joins TRBV5-6 and TRBJ1-2; a possible D gene is TRBD1 (6 bases). Germline values: CDR1 SGHDT, CDR2 YYEEEE. The CDR3 contains 13 residues. V was shortened by 4 bases and J by 6 bases, with 13 bases between the two germline ends.

The chain has TRBV5-1 and TRBJ1-5; TRBD1 matches at 7 bases. V shed 4 bases, J shed 2 bases, and the junction held 9 bases outside the gene matches. There are 16 residues in the CDR3. The V gene's germline CDR1 is SGHRS and CDR2 YFSETQ. DNA for the CDR3: TGCGCCAGCAGCCCAGGCACCCAGGGGGGCAATCAGCCCCAGCATTTT. It codes for CASSPGTQGGNQPQHF.

The V gene is TRBV29-1, the J gene TRBJ1-1, with D possibly TRBD1 on 5 matching bases. The V end was cut by 3 bases, the J end by 0 bases, with 14 bases between. CDR1 SQVTM and CDR2 ANQGSEA come from the germline V gene. This CDR3 is built from 15 residues. The CDR3, as DNA: TGCAGCGTTGATAGGGGCAGACCTATGAACACTGAAGCTTTCTTT. This codes for CSVDRGRPMNTEAFF.

The chain employs TRBV11-2 and TRBJ2-5; 8 positions agree with TRBD2. V was clipped by 8 bases and J by 5 bases; unmatched bases: 4. The CDR3 is 12 amino acids. CDR1 and CDR2 from the germline V gene are SGHAT and FQNNGV. The CDR3 is CASAGGSETQYF. CDR3 nucleotides: TGTGCCAGCGCGGGGGGCAGCGAGACCCAGTACTTC.

The V and J genes are TRBV7-9 and TRBJ1-4; D is unclear. Trimming took 5 bases from V and 4 from J, leaving 14 bases between them. The CDR3 has 15 residues. Germline V gene sequence: CDR1 SEHNR, CDR2 FQNEAQ (reference sequence). The DNA for the CDR3 is TGTGCCAGCAGCCCCGAAGGAGGGTATAATGAAAAACTGTTTTTT. Encoded protein: CASSPEGGYNEKLFF.

The chain is built from TRBV2 and TRBJ1-2; TRBD1 matches 7 bases. The CDR3 is 14 residues long. V lost 2 bases, J lost 3 bases, and 3 bases stayed unmatched. In germline, CDR1 is SNHLY, CDR2 FYNNEI. The CDR3 region has the DNA TGTGCCAGCAGTGAATACAGGGGTCACTATGGCTACACCTTC. It encodes CASSEYRGHYGYTF. The whole variable domain, remainder taken from reference TRBV2 and TRBJ1-2, is EPEVTQTPSHQVTQMGQEVILRCVPISNHLYFYWYRQILGQKVEFLVSFYNNEISEKSEIFDDQFSVERPDGSNFTLKIRSTKLEDSAMYFCASSEYRGHYGYTFGSGTRLTVV.

The J gene is TRBJ1-5, the V gene TRBV5-6, with a tentative D call TRBD1 (5 bases). CDR3 size: 16 residues. From germline, CDR1 is SGHDT and CDR2 YYEEEE. V was clipped by 4 bases and J by 5 bases, with 19 bases between them. The chain's CDR3 is CASSASGGVIHQPQHF. The CDR3 DNA follows: TGTGCCAGCAGCGCTTCAGGAGGGGTGATCCATCAGCCCCAGCATTTT.

The V call is TRBV3-1 (or the pseudogene TRBV3-2), the J call TRBJ1-2; possibly TRBD1 for D (6 bases). With 3 bases removed from V and 8 bases from J, the gap between germline ends came to 10 bases. Germline CDR1 reads LGHDT; CDR2 reads YNNKEL (reference sequence). CDR3 size: 12 residues. Here the CDR3 reads CASSQSGAGYTF. DNA for the CDR3: TGTGCCAGCAGCCAGTCAGGGGCCGGCTACACCTTC.